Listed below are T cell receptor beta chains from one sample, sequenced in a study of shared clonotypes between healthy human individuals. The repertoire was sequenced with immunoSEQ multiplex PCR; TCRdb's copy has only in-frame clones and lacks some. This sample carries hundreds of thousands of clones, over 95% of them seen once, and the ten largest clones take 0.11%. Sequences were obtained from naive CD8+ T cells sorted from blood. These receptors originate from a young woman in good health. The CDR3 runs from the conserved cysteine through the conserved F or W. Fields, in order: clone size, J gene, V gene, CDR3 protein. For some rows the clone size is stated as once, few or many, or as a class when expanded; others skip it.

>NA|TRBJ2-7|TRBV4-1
CASSQSGQPYEQYF
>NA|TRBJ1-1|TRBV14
CASSQDLGTYNTEAFF
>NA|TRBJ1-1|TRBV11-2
CASSPPDRVGYTEAFF
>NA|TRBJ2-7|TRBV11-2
CASSLAQDYEQYF
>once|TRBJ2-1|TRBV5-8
CASSLVSGLIEQFF
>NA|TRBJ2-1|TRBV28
CASSFLGLAGYNEQFF
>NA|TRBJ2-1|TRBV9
CASSDATSGRSWNEQFF
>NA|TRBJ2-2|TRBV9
CASSVGTLLLPWDTGELFF
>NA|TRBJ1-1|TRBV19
CASSTGGRTEAFF
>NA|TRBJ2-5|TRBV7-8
CASSLWEETQYF
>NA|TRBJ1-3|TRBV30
CAWDGTSLSGNTIYF
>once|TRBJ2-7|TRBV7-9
CASSLADYEQYF
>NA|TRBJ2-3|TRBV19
CASRGLGADTQYF
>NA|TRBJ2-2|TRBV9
CASSVINHGELFF
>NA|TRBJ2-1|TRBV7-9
CASSATSGRAGEQFF
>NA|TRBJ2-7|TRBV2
CASSAGNSYEQYF
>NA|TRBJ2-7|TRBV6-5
CASSYSRGGSDEQYF
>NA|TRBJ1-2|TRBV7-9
CASSQVTGDYGYTF
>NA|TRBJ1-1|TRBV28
CASSPQPDGSEAFF
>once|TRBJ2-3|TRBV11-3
CASSEEGTDTQYF
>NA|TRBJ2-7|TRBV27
CASSLRGERLYEQYF
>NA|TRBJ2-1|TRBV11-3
CASSLSSGSNYNEQFF
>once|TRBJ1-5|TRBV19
CASSIEWGVNQPQHF
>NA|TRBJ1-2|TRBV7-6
CASSLGGGRGKLYGYTF
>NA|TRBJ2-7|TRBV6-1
CASIPGRLPAGEQYF
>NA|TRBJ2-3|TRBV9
CASSVDRVGTDTQYF
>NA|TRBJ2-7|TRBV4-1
CASSQFPGQPIYEQYF
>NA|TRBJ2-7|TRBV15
CATSKGTSGNFEQYF
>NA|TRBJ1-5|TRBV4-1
CASSQEDRGIQPQHF
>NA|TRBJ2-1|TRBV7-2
CASSSQGSNEQFF
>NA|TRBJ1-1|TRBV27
CASSLLFGTNTEAFF
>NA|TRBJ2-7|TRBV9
CASSALGSSPEQYF
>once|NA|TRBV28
CASSLAGGYEQYF
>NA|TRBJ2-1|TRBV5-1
CASSLGAGGPHEQFF
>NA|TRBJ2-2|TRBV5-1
CASSSRQDGDTGELFF
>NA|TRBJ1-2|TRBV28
CATETGGGRYGYTF
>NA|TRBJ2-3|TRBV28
CASSLSDRVGVEDTQYF
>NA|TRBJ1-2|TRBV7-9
CASSPGQGDYGYTF
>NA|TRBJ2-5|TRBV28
CASSFSRGKTQYF